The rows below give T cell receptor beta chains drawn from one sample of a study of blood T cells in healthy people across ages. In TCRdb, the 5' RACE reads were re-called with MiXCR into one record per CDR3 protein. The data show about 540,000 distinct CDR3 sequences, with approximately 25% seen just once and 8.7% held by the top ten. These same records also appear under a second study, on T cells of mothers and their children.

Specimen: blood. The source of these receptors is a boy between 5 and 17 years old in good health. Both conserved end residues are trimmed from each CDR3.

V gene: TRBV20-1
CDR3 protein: SARLLAGGPGDTQY

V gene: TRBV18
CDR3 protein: ASSPPAATYEQY

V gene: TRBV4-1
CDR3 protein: ASSQDVQGANEQF

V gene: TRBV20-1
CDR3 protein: SAPLRGQYEQY

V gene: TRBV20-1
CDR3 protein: SVGVRGGPSDTQY

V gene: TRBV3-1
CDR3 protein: ASSRLQAGGWYEQY

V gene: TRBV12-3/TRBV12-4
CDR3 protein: ASSTEPGQAPY

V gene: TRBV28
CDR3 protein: ASSFRTQRNTEAF

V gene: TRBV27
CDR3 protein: ASSLYGGAYEQY

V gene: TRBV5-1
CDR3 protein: ASSLGQGKNYGYT

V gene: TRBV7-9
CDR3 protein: ASNPVEQETQY

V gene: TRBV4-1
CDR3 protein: ASSQQGVGQPQH

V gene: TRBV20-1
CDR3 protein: SATGGLAGAGETQY

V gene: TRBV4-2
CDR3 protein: ASSPWDLENGYT

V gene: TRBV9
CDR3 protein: ASSPHPNEKLF

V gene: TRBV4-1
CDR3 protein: ASSQEPARGYT

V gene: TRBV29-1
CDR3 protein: SVEVPGPYEQY

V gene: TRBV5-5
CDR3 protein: ASSFGYRDTQY

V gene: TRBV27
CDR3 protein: ASSLSWDRGYGQY

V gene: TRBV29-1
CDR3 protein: SVEGASGVGTQY

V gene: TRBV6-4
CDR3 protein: ATGQGDTGELF

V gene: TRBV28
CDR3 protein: ASSPGDRAYEQY

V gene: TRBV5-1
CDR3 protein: ASRTGAAQETQY

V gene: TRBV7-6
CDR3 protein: ASSLGPGNEQF

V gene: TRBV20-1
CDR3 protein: SARGQGAPGYT

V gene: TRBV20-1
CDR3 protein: SARENWIAKNIQY

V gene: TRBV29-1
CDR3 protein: SVTIQRLETQY

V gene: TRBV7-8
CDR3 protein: ASSYPRRY

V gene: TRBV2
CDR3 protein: ASSESGFSGSRGQY

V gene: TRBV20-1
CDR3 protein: SAPPSSGRPYEQY

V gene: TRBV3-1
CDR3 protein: ASSRGLAGGNEQY

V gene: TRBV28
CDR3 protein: ASSFNKVLGQNTEAF

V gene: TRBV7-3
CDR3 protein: ASSNADTGNTEAF

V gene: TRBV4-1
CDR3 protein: ASSQDPGSDEQF

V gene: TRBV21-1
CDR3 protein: ASSQRFEQETQY

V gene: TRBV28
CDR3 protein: ASSLVGRGQETQY

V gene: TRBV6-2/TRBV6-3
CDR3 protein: ASSYSFDSPNTEAF

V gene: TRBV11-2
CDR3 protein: ASSLSRGSTEAF

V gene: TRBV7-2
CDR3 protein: AGSSLLRGGLYEQF

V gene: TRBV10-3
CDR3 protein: ASRQATNTGELF

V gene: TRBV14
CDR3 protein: ASSLTGSNEQF

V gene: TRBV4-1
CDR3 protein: ASSRVPGQGPTGELF

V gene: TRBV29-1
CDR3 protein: SVEDEASGAWETQY

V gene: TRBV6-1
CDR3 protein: ASGTGITYEQY

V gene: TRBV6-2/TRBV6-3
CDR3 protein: ASSLLFPGELF

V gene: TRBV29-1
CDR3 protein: SVAYDRETYNEQF

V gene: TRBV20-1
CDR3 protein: SAAGIRADTQY

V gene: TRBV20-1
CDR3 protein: SAAPGQGLSNQPQH

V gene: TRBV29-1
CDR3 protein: SVAGGRNEQF